What follows describes a single T cell receptor (beta chain). Its target is unknown. The study's findings and limits: Tumor Treg TCRs overlapped most with tumor naive CD4+ cells. In terms of TCR gene usage, tumor memory CD4+ T cells clustered together with blood and lymph node memory CD4+ cells, as well as with lymph node naive CD4+ cells.

Per the germline V gene, CDR1 is SGHTA and CDR2 is FQGNSA. V dropped 2 bases and J dropped 6 bases, with 11 bases sitting between them. The CDR3 spans 13 residues. Constant-region reverse primers amplified full-length variable regions, followed by semi-nested Nested Universal Primer A PCR. One entry per CDR3 protein results from TCRdb running MiXCR on the 5' RACE reads. This sample carries about 50,000 distinct CDR3 sequences, 28% of them seen once, and the ten largest clones take about 2.2%. J is TRBJ2-7 and V is TRBV7-2, with D unclear. The receptor comes from a female donor with breast cancer. Sequencing was done on a sample of naive CD4+ T cells sorted from blood. Described subset: naive CD4+ T cells, CD4+CD45RA+CD25-. The CDR3 DNA follows: TGTGCCAGCAGCTTATGGGTTAATGGCGAGCAGTACTTC. It encodes CASSLWVNGEQYF.